This T cell receptor (beta chain) is drawn from a study of memory CD4+ T cells and cytomegalovirus serostatus. Generated by immunoSEQ multiplex PCR, the TCRdb table keeps only in-frame clones and is missing some. The data show 50,000 or so clones, 82% seen once. Single viable CD3+CD4+CD8-CD45RO+ cells were sorted as the memory CD4+ T cells. CDR1 and CDR2 from the germline V gene are LNHNV and YYDKDF (reference sequence). The V and J ends lost 0 bases and 0 bases respectively, with 16 bases between them. The CDR3 consists of 18 residues. The genes are TRBV15 and TRBJ2-3, with D uncertain. Sequencing was performed on memory CD4+ T cells from blood. This sequence was found in an adult in good health and CMV-seronegative. The CDR3 spells CATSRESGSRISTDTQYF. DNA of the CDR3: TGTGCCACCAGCAGAGAAAGTGGTTCGAGGATTAGCACAGATACGCAGTATTTT. The whole variable domain, remainder taken from reference TRBV15 and TRBJ2-3, is DAMVIQNPRYQVTQFGKPVTLSCSQTLNHNVMYWYQQKSSQAPKLLFHYYDKDFNNEADTPDNFQSRRPNTSFCFLDIRSPGLGDTAMYLCATSRESGSRISTDTQYFGPGTRLTVL.